This T cell receptor (beta chain) was obtained from a study of blood T cell repertoires in COVID-19. The overall study: From the United States, Italy and Spain came samples of acute and convalescent COVID-19.

Original processing methods: Reference gene primer amplification gave nucleated cell count estimates. Only in-frame clones appear in the TCRdb table, and some are missing; sequencing was by immunoSEQ multiplex PCR. That table is the source of V, J and clone size, and D and trimming were worked out from the DNA. The sample lists about 520,000 clones; 80% to 90% were seen once. The sequenced material came from peripheral blood. The sequence derives from a human donor in a cohort sampled during active COVID-19.

CDR3 in DNA: TGTGCCTGGAATTTGGACAGGGAGGACGAGCAGTACTTC. Encoded protein: CAWNLDREDEQYF. V is TRBV30 and J is TRBJ2-7, with 8 positions matching TRBD1. Germline V gives CDR1 GTSNPN, CDR2 SVGIG (reference sequence). J lost 5 bases, V lost 4 bases, and 7 bases had no gene match. The CDR3 covers 13 residues. The variable domain in full, with the rest retrieved from reference TRBV30 and TRBJ2-7, is SQTIHQWPATLVQPVGSPLSLECTVEGTSNPNLYWYRQAAGRGLQLLFYSVGIGQISSEVPQNLSASRPQDRQFILSSKKLLLSDSGFYLCAWNLDREDEQYFGPGTRLTVT.